This T cell receptor beta chain was profiled in a study of response to subunit inactivated influenza vaccine (dated 2018 in TCRdb). A note on the overall study: Deep quantitative T cell receptor repertoire profiling was used in the study to track responses to a trivalent subunit inactivated influenza vaccine. General findings and caveats noted by the study authors: The authors suggested that each seasonal influenza vaccination may recruit only a limited number of new T cells.

Library creation used RT-PCR. Sequenced on an Illumina HiSeq 2500. TCRdb took the public reads, trimmed them with fastp at Q25, ran MiXCR for clone calling and kept in-frame beta chains. When rows share a CDR3 protein, they turn into one entry using the most common DNA and genes. The sample includes some 850,000 distinct CDR3 sequences, with less than 20% observed a single time. The ten largest clones capture about 11% of the sample. Regarding this clonotype: Which antigen it targets is not known. No much larger clonotype is one base removed from it; base qualities were not supplied.

CDR1 is given as KGHDR and CDR2 as SFDVKD, both from the germline V gene. The CDR3 starts with the cysteine, ends with the phenylalanine, and has 15 residues. Just CDR3 DNA is preserved here, 45 bases in frame from base 1. The junction carries 10 bases between V and J, which are trimmed by 3 bases and 0 bases respectively. The clonotype was recovered from a middle-aged man who received an inactivated influenza vaccine. Donor details come from another sample of the same person, matched by shared clones. This chain is built from TRBV24-1 and TRBJ2-5; TRBD1 could be the D gene, as 6 bases match. The specimen was PBMCs from blood, collected 5 days after vaccination. CDR3 loop: CATSDADSYQETQYF. The DNA sequence reads TGTGCCACCAGTGATGCGGACAGCTACCAAGAGACCCAGTACTTC.